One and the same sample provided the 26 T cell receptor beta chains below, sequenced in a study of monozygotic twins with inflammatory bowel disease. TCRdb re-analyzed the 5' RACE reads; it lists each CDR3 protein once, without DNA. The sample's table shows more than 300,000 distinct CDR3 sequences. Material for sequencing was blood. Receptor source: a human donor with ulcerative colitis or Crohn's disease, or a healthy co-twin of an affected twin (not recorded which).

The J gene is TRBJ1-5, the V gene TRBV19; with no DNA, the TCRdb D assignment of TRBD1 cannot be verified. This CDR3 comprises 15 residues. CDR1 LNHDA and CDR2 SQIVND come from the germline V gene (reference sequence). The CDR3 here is CASRPGPPTNQPQHF.

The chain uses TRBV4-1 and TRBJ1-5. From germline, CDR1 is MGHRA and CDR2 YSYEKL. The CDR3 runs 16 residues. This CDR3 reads CASSQVKVPTNQPQHF.

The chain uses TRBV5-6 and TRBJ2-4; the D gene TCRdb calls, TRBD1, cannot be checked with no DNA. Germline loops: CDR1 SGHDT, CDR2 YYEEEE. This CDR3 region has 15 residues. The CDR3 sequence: CASSPVDTGKNIQYF.

CDR3 region: CASSPGRGLNEQYF. The chain has TRBV5-1 and TRBJ2-7; the TRBD1 assignment by TCRdb is unverifiable without DNA. The CDR3 consists of 14 residues. Germline V lookup: CDR1 SGHRS, CDR2 YFSETQ.

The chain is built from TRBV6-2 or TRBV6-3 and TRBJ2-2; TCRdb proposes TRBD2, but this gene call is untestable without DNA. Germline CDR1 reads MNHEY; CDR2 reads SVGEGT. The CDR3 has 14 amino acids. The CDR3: CAIRALAGTGELFF.

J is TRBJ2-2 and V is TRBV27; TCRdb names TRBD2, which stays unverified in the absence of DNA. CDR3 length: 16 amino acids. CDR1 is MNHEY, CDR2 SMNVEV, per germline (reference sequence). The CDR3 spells CASSLFGGANTGELFF.

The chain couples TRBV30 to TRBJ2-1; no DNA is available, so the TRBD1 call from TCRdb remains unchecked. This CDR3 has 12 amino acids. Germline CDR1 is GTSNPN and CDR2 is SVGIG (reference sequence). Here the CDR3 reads CAWSVSRTGQFF.

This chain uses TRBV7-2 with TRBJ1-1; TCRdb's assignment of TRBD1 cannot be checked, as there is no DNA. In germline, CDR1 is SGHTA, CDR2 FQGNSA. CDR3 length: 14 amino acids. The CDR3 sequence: CASSLQGYVREAFF.

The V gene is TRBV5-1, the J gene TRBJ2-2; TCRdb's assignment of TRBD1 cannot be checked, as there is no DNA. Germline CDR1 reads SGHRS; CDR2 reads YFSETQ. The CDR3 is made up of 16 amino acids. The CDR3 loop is CASSFGQGLETGELFF.

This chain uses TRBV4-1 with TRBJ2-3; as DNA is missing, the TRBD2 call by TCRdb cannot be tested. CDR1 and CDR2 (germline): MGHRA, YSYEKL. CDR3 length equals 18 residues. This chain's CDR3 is CASSQAFQTSGARSTQYF.

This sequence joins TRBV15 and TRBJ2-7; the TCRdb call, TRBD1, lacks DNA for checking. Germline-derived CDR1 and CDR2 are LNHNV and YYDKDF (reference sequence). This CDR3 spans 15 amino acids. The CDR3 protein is CATSRAGQGAHEQYF.

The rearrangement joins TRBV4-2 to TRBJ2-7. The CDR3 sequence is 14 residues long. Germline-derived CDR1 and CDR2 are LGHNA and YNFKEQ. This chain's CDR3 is CASSQGAGDYEQYF.

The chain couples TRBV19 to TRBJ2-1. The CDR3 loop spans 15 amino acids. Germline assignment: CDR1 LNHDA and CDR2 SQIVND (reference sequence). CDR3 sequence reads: CASSKAVHSYNEQFF. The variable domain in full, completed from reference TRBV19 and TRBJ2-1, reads DGGITQSPKYLFRKEGQNVTLSCEQNLNHDAMYWYRQDPGQGLRLIYYSQIVNDFQKGDIAEGYSVSREKKESFPLTVTSAQKNPTAFYLCASSKAVHSYNEQFFGPGTRLTVL.

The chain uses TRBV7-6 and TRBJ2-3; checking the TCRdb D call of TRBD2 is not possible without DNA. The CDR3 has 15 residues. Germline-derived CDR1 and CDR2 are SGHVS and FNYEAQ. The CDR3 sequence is CASSLLGGEGDTQYF.

This CDR3 is CASSIDGLAGGSSYNEQFF. This chain connects TRBV19 to TRBJ2-1; checking the TCRdb D call of TRBD2 is not possible without DNA. The V gene's germline CDR1 is LNHDA and CDR2 SQIVND (reference sequence). CDR3 length equals 19 residues.

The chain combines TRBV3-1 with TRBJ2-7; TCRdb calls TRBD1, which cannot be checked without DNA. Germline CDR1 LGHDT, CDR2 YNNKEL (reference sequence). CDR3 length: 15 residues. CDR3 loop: CASSQFTGLSYEQYF.

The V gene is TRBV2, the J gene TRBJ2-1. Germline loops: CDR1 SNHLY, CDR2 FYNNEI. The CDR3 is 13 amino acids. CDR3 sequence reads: CASMERGYNEQFF. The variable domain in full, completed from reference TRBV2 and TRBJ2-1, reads EPEVTQTPSHQVTQMGQEVILRCVPISNHLYFYWYRQILGQKVEFLVSFYNNEISEKSEIFDDQFSVERPDGSNFTLKIRSTKLEDSAMYFCASMERGYNEQFFGPGTRLTVL.

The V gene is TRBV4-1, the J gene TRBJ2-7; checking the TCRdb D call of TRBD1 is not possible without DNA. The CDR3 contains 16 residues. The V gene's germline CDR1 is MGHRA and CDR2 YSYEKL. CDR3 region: CASSRGTGSLSGEQYF.

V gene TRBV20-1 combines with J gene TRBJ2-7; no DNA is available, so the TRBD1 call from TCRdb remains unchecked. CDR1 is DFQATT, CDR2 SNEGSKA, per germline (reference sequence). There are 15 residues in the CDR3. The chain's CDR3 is CSARDPRQRDYEQYF.

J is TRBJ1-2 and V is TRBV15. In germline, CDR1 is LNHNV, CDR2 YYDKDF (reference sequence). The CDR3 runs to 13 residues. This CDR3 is CATSRDGNYGYTF.

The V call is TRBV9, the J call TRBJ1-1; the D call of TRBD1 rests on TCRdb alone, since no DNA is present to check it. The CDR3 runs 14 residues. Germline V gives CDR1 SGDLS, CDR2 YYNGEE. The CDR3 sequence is CASSPLGRGAEAFF.

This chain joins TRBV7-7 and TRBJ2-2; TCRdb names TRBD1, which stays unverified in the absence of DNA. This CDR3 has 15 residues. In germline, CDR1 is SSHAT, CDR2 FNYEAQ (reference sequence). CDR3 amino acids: CASSVGTGLPGELFF.

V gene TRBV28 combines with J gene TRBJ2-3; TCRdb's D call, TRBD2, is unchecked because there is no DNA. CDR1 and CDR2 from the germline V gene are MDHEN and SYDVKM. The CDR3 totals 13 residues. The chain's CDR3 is CASWGALTDTQYF.

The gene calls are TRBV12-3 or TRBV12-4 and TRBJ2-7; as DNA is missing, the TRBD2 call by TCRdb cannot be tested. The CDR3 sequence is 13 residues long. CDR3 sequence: CASREALANEQYF.

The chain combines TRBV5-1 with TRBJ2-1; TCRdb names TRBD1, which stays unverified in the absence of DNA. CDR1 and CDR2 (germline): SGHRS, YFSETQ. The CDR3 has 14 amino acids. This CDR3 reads CASSPDGAGNEQFF.

The CDR3 loop is CASSSRNDRIQYF. The rearrangement links TRBV7-2 to TRBJ2-4. CDR1 and CDR2 from the germline V gene are SGHTA and FQGNSA. The CDR3 runs to 13 residues.